This T cell receptor beta chain was identified in a study of T cells in Graves' hyperthyroidism and ophthalmopathy. This CDR3 is 14 amino acids long. Germline V CDR1 and CDR2: DFQATT, SNEGSKA (reference sequence). V gave up 6 bases and J gave up 0 bases; unmatched junction bases: 5. This clonotype has more than one count but fewer than ten. Template material for amplifying TCR beta CDR3 regions consisted of RNA transcripts. Initially, a first-round RT-PCR of the TCR CDR3 employed the HTBI primer set. MiXCR, run by TCRdb on the multiplex PCR reads, gives a single entry per CDR3 protein. The repertoire has hundreds of thousands of distinct CDR3 sequences, 20% of them found once; the top ten carry less than 55%.

The rearrangement joins TRBV20-1 to TRBJ1-5; the match to TRBD1 covers 7 bases. The sample was blood. This TCR came from a man in his forties with Graves' ophthalmopathy. The CDR3 region has the DNA TGCAGTGCCCTGGGACAGTATAGCAATCAGCCCCAGCATTTT. Encoded protein: CSALGQYSNQPQHF.